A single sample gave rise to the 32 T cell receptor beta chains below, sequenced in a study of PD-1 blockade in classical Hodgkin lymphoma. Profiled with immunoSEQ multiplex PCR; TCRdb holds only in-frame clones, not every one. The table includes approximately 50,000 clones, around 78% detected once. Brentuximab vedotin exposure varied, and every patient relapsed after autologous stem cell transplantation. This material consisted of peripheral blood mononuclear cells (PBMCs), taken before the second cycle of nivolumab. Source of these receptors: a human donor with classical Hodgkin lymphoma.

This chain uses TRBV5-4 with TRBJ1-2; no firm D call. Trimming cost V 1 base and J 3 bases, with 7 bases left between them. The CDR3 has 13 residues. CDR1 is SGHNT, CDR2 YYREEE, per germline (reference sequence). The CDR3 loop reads CASSLSYYYGYTF. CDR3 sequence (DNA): TGTGCCAGCAGCTTGTCATACTACTATGGCTACACCTTC.

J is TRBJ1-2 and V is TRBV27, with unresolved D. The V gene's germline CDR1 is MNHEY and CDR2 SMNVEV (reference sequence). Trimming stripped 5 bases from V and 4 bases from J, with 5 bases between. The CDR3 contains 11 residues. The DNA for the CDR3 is TGTGCCAGCAGTGAAGGCTATGGCTACACCTTC. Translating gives CASSEGYGYTF.

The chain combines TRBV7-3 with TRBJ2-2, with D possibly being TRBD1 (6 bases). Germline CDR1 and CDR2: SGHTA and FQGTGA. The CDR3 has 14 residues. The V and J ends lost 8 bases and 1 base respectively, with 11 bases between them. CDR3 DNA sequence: TGTGCCAGCGGTTCGACAGGGAACACCGGGGAGCTGTTTTTT. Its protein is CASGSTGNTGELFF.

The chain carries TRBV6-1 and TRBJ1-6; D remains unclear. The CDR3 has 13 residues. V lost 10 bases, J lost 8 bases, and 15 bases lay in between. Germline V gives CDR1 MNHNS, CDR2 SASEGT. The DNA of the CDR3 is TGTGCCACGTCTACAGAGGACCATTCACCCCTCCACTTT. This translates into CATSTEDHSPLHF.

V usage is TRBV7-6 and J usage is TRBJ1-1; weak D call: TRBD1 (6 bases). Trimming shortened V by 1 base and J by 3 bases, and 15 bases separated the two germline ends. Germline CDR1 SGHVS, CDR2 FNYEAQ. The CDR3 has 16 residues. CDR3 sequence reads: CASSLGFGGADTEAFF. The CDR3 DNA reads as TGTGCCAGCAGCTTAGGGTTTGGGGGGGCGGACACTGAAGCTTTCTTT.

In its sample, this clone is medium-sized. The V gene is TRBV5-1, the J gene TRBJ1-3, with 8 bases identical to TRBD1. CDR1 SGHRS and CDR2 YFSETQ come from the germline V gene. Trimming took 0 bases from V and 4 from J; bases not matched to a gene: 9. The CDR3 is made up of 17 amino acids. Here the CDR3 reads CASSLAYRTGPGNTIYF. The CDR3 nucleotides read TGCGCCAGCAGCTTGGCCTATAGGACAGGGCCAGGAAACACCATATATTTT. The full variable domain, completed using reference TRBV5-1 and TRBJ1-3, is KAGVTQTPRYLIKTRGQQVTLSCSPISGHRSVSWYQQTPGQGLQFLFEYFSETQRNKGNFPGRFSGRQFSNSRSEMNVSTLELGDSALYLCASSLAYRTGPGNTIYFGEGSWLTVV.

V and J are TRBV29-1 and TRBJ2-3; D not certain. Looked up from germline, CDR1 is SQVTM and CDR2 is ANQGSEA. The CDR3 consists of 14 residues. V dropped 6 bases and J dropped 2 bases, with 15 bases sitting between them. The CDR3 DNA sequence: TGCAGCGTCCTAGGTCCCGACCTCACAGATACGCAGTATTTT. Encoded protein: CSVLGPDLTDTQYF.

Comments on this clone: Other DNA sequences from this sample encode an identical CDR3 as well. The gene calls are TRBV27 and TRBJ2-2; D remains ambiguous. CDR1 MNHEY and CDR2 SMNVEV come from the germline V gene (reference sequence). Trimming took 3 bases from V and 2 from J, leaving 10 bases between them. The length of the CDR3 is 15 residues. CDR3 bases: TGTGCCAGCAGTTTGATTTCACCAAACACCGGGGAGCTGTTTTTT. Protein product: CASSLISPNTGELFF.

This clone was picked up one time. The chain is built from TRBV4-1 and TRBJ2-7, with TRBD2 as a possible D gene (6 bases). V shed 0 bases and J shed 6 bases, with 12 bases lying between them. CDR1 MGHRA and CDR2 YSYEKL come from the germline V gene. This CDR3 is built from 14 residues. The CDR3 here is CASSQDRGLREQYF. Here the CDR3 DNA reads TGCGCCAGCAGCCAAGATAGAGGACTACGCGAGCAGTACTTC.

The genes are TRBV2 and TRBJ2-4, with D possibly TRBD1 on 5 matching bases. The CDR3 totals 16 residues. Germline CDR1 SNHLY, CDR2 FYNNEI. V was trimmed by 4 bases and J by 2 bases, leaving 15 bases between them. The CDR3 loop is CASSGGWGLTKNIQYF. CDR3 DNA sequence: TGTGCCAGCAGTGGGGGATGGGGCTTGACCAAAAACATTCAGTACTTC.

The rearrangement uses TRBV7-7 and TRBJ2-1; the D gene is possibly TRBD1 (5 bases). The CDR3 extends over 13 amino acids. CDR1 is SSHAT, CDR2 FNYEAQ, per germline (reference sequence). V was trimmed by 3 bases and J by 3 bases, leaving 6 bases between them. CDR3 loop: CASSFDSYNEQFF. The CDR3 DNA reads TGTGCCAGCAGCTTCGACAGCTACAATGAGCAGTTCTTC.

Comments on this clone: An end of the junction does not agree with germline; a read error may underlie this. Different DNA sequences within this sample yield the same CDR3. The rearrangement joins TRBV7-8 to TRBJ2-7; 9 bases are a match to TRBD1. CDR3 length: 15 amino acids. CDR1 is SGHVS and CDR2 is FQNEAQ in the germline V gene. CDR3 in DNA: TGTGCCAGCAGCATAACTACAGGGGGCCGGTACGAGCAGTACTTT. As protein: CASSITTGGRYEQYF.

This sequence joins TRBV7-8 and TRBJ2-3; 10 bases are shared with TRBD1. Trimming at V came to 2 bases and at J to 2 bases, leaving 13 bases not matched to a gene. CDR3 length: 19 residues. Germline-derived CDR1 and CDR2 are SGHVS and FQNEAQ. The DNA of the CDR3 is TGTGCCAGCAGCTTACGCGTTCCTACAGGGACAGGGGTCACAGATACGCAGTATTTT. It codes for CASSLRVPTGTGVTDTQYF.

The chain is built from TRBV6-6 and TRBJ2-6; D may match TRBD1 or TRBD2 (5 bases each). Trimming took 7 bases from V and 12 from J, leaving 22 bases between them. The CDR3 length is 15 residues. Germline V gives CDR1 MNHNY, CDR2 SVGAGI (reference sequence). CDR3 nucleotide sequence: TGTGCCAGCACCCCTACCGGGACGGTTGTCCCCGTCCTGACTTTC. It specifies CASTPTGTVVPVLTF.

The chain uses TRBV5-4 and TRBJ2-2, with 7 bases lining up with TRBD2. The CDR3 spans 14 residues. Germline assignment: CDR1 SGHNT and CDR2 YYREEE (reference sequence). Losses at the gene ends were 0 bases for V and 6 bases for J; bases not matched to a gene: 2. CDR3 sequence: CASSLVGGSGELFF. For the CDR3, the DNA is TGTGCCAGCAGCTTGGTGGGGGGGTCCGGGGAGCTGTTTTTT. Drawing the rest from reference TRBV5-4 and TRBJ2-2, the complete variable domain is ETGVTQSPTHLIKTRGQQVTLRCSSQSGHNTVSWYQQALGQGPQFIFQYYREEENGRGNFPPRFSGLQFPNYSSELNVNALELDDSALYLCASSLVGGSGELFFGEGSRLTVL.

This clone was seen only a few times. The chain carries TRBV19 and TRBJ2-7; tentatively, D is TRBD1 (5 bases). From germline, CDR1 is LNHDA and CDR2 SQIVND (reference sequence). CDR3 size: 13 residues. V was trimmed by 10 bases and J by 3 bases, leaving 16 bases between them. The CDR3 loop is CATSHGANYEQYF. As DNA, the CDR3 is TGTGCCACCTCTCATGGGGCTAACTACGAGCAGTACTTC.

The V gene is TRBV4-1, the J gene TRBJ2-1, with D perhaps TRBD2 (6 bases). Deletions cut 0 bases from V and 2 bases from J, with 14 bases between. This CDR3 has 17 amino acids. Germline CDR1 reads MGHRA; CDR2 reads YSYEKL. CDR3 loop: CASSQDPLGGTYNEQFF. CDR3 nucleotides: TGCGCCAGCAGCCAAGATCCTTTGGGCGGGACCTACAATGAGCAGTTCTTC.

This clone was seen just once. The CDR3 coding sequence is TGTGCCAGCAGTTATTTCGTAGGGGCGAACTATGGCTACACCTTC. This encodes CASSYFVGANYGYTF. The rearrangement links TRBV6-5 to TRBJ1-2, with D possibly TRBD1 on 5 matching bases. The CDR3 consists of 15 residues. The V gene lost 3 bases and the J gene lost 2 bases, with 13 bases spanning the gap. Germline-derived CDR1 and CDR2 are MNHEY and SVGAGI.

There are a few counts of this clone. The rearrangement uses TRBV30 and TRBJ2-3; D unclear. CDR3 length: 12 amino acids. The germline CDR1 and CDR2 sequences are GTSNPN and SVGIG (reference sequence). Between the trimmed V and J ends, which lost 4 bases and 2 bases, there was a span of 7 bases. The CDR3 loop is CAWKLTTDTQYF. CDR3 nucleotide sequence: TGTGCCTGGAAACTTACCACAGATACGCAGTATTTT.

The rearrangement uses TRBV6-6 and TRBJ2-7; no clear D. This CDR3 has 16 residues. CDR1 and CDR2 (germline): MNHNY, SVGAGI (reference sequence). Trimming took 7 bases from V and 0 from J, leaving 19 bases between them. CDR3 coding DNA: TGTGCCAGCATCGCGACGGATTCTCGGTTCTCCTACGAGCAGTACTTC. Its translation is CASIATDSRFSYEQYF.

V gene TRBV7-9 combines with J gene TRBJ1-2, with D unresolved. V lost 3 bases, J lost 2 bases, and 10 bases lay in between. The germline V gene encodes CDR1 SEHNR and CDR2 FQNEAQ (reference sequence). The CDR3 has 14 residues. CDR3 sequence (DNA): TGTGCCAGCAGCTTTCTGACGGGAAACTATGGCTACACCTTC. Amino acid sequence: CASSFLTGNYGYTF.

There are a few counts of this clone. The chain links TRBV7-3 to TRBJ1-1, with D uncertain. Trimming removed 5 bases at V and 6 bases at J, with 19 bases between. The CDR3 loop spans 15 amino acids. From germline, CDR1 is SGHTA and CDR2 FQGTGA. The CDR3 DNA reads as TGTGCCAGCAGCATTGGGGTCGGAGAGAGCCCTGAAGCTTTCTTT. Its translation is CASSIGVGESPEAFF.

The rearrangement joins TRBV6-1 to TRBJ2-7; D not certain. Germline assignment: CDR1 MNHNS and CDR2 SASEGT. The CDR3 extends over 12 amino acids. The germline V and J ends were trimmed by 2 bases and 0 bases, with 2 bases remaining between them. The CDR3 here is CASSELSYEQYF. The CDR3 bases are TGTGCCAGCAGTGAACTCTCCTACGAGCAGTACTTC.

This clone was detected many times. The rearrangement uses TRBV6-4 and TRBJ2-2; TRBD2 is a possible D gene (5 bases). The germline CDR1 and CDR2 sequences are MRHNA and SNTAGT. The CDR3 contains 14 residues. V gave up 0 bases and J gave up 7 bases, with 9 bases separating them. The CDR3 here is CASSDSSGGGELFF. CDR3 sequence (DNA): TGTGCCAGCAGTGACTCGAGCGGCGGCGGGGAGCTGTTTTTT.

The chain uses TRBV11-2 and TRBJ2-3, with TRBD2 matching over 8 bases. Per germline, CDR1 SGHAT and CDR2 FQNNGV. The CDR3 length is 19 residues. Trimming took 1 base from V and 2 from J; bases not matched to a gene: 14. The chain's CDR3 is CASSLVSSGLAGLTDTQYF. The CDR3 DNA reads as TGTGCCAGCAGCTTAGTGAGTTCTGGGCTAGCGGGCCTCACAGATACGCAGTATTTT.

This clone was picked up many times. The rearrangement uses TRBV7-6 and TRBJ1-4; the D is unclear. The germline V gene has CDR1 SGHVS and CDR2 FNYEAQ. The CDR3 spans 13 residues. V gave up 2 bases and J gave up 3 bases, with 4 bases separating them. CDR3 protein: CASSLSPNEKLFF. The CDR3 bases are TGTGCCAGCAGCTTAAGCCCTAATGAAAAACTGTTTTTT.

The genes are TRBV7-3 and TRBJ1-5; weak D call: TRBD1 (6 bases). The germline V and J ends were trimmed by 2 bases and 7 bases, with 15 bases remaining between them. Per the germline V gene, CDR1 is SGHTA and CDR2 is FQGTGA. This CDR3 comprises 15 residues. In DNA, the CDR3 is TGTGCCAGCAGCTTAGTCACAGGGCTCCGGCAGCCCCAGCATTTT. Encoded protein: CASSLVTGLRQPQHF.

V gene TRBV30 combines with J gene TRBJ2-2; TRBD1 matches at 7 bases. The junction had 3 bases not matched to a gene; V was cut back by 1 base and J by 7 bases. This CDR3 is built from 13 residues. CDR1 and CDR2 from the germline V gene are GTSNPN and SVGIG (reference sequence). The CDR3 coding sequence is TGTGCCTGGAGTGAACAGGGGTTCGGGGAGCTGTTTTTT. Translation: CAWSEQGFGELFF. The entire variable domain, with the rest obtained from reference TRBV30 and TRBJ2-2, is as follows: SQTIHQWPATLVQPVGSPLSLECTVEGTSNPNLYWYRQAAGRGLQLLFYSVGIGQISSEVPQNLSASRPQDRQFILSSKKLLLSDSGFYLCAWSEQGFGELFFGEGSRLTVL.

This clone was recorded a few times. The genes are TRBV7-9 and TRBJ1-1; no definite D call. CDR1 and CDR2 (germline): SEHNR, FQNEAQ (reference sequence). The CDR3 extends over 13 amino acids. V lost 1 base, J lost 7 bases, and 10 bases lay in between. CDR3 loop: CASSLVPSDEAFF. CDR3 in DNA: TGTGCCAGCAGCTTAGTTCCGTCCGATGAAGCTTTCTTT. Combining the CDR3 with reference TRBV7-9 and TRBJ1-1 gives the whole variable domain DTGVSQNPRHKITKRGQNVTFRCDPISEHNRLYWYRQTLGQGPEFLTYFQNEAQLEKSRLLSDRFSAERPKGSFSTLEIQRTEQGDSAMYLCASSLVPSDEAFFGQGTRLTVV.

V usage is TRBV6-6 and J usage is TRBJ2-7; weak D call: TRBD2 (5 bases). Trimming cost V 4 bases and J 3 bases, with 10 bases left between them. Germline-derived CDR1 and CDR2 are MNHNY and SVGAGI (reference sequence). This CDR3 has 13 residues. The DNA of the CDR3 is TGTGCCAGCAGTTCCGGGGATCACTACGAGCAGTACTTC. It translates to CASSSGDHYEQYF.

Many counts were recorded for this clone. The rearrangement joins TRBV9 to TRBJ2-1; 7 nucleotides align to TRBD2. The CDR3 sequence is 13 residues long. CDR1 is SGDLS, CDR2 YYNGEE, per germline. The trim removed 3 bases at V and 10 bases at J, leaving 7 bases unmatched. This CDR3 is CASSAGPGLEQFF. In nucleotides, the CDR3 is TGTGCCAGCAGCGCCGGACCGGGACTAGAGCAGTTCTTC.

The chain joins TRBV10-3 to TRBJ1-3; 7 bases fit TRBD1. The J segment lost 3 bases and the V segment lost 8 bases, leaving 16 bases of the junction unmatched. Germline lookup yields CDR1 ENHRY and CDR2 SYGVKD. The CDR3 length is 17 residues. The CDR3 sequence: CAILSGQENLVGNTIYF. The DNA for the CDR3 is TGTGCCATCCTATCCGGACAGGAAAATTTAGTTGGAAACACCATATATTTT.